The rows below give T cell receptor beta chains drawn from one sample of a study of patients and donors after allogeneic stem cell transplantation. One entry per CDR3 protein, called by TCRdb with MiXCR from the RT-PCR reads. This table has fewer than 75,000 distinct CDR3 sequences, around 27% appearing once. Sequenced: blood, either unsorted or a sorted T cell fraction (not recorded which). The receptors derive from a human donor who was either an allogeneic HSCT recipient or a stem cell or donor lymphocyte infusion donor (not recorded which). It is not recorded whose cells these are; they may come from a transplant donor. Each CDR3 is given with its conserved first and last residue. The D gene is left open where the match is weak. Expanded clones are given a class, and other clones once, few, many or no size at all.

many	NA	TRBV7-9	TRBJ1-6	CASSLGVTVRSPLHF	TGTGCCAGCAGCTTAGGAGTAACTGTTAGGTCACCCCTCCACTTT
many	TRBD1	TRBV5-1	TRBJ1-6	CASSLRQGHDSPLHF	TGCGCCAGCAGCTTGAGACAGGGGCACGATTCACCCCTCCACTTT
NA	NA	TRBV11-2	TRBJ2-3	CASSLDGATDTQYF	TGTGCCAGCAGCTTAGATGGGGCGACAGATACGCAGTATTTT
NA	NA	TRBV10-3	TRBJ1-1	CATWTVNTEAFF	TGTGCCACCTGGACAGTGAACACTGAAGCTTTCTTT
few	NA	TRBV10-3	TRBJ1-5	CAIGPPQHF	TGTGCCATCGGCCCGCCCCAGCATTTT
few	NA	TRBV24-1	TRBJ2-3	CATSDLKATGADTQYF	TGTGCCACCAGTGATTTGAAGGCAACGGGCGCAGATACGCAGTATTTT
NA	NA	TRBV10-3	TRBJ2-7	CAIRGTATYEQYF	TGTGCCATCAGGGGGACGGCAACCTACGAGCAGTACTTC
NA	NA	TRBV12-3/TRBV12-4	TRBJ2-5	CASSPPGETQYF	TGTGCCAGCAGCCCTCCCGGGGAGACCCAGTACTTC
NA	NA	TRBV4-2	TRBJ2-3	CASSPLPGSSDTQYF	TGTGCCAGCAGCCCCCTTCCAGGATCGTCAGATACGCAGTATTTT
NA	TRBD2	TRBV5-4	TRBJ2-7	CASSLEQGLAGDEQYF	TGTGCCAGCAGCTTGGAACAGGGACTAGCGGGAGACGAGCAGTACTTC
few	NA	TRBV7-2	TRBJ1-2	CASSLMASVGYTF	TGTGCCAGCAGCTTAATGGCCTCGGTGGGCTACACCTTC
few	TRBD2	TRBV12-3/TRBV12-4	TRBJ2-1	CASSLAGGGNEQFF	TGTGCCAGCAGTCTAGCGGGAGGGGGGAATGAGCAGTTCTTC
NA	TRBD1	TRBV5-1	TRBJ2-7	CASSLEGASYEQYF	TGCGCCAGCAGCTTAGAGGGGGCCTCCTACGAGCAGTACTTC
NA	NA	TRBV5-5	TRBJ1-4	CASSPAPRTNEKLFF	TGTGCCAGCAGCCCCGCCCCGAGAACTAATGAAAAACTGTTTTTT
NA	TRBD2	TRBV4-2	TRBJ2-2	CASSRGLAGVGELFF	TGTGCCAGCAGCCGCGGACTAGCGGGAGTCGGGGAGCTGTTTTTT
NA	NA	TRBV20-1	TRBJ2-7	CSASWTQTYEQYF	TGCAGTGCTAGTTGGACACAAACCTACGAGCAGTACTTC
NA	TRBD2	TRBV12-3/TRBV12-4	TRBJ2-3	CASSFRGVVDTQYF	TGTGCCAGCAGTTTTCGGGGGGTGGTAGATACGCAGTATTTT
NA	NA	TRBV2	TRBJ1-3	CASSVAGTGNTIYF	TGTGCCAGCAGTGTAGCAGGGACTGGAAACACCATATATTTT
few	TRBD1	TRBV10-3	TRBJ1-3	CAISEARGPGNTIYF	TGTGCCATCAGTGAGGCCAGGGGGCCTGGAAACACCATATATTTT
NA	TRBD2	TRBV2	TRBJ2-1	CASKGYFAGDEQFF	TGTGCCAGCAAAGGGTATTTCGCGGGAGATGAGCAGTTCTTC
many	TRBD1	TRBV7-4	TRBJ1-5	CASSPGQGMLSNQPQHF	TGTGCCAGCAGCCCGGGACAGGGGATGTTGAGCAATCAGCCCCAGCATTTT
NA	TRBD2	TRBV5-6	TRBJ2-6	CASSSGLAGVGANVLTF	TGTGCCAGCAGCTCGGGACTAGCGGGAGTTGGGGCCAACGTCCTGACTTTC
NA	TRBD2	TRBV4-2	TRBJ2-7	CASSQDAAGGAGGYEQYF	TGTGCCAGCAGCCAAGACGCGGCCGGTGGAGCGGGAGGGTACGAGCAGTACTTC
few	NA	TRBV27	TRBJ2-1	CASGPRGPYNEQFF	TGTGCCAGCGGACCCAGGGGCCCCTACAATGAGCAGTTCTTC
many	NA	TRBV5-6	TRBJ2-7	CASSFTTGAYEQYF	TGTGCCAGCAGCTTTACGACAGGAGCATACGAGCAGTACTTC
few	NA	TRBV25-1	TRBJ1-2	CASSYQGPGAGYTF	TGTGCCAGCAGTTACCAGGGGCCCGGGGCGGGCTACACCTTC
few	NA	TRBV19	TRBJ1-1	CASSIGRKSEAFF	TGTGCCAGTAGTATCGGGAGGAAGTCTGAAGCTTTCTTT
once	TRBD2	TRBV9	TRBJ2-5	CASSQSGATEETQYF	TGTGCCAGCAGCCAAAGCGGGGCTACTGAAGAGACCCAGTACTTC
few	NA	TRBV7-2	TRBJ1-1	CASSLESRLNTEAFF	TGTGCCAGCAGCTTAGAGTCCAGGTTGAACACTGAAGCTTTCTTT
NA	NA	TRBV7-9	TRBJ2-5	CASSLWDLGQETQYF	TGTGCCAGCAGCTTATGGGACTTGGGCCAAGAGACCCAGTACTTC
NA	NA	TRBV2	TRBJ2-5	CASSEVETQYF	TGTGCCAGCAGTGAGGTTGAGACCCAGTACTTC
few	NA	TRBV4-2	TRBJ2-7	CASSQERRYEQYF	TGTGCCAGCAGCCAAGAAAGGCGATACGAGCAGTACTTC
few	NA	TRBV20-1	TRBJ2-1	CSARDLLIEQFF	TGCAGTGCTAGAGATCTACTTATCGAGCAGTTCTTC
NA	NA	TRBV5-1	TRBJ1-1	CASRSANTEAFF	TGCGCCAGCAGGTCGGCGAACACTGAAGCTTTCTTT
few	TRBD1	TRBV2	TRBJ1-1	CASSLQGSTEAFF	TGTGCCAGCAGTCTACAGGGGAGTACTGAAGCTTTCTTT
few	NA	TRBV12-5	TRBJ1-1	CASGLVSGRLNTEAFF	TGTGCTAGTGGTTTGGTGAGTGGGAGGCTGAACACTGAAGCTTTCTTT
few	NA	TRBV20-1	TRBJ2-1	CSARDGSSYNEQFF	TGCAGTGCTAGAGATGGGAGCTCCTACAATGAGCAGTTCTTC
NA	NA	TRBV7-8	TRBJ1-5	CASSLVTDSNQPQHF	TGTGCCAGCAGCTTAGTGACAGATAGCAATCAGCCCCAGCATTTT
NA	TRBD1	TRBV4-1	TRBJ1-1	CASSQDRGRRTEAFF	TGCGCCAGCAGCCAAGACAGGGGGCGCCGAACTGAAGCTTTCTTT